A single sample is the source of the 23 T cell receptor beta chains below, sequenced in a study of CD8+CD57+ T cells in acquired aplastic anemia. Whoever was chosen for sequencing had shown CD8+CD57+ cell expansion by flow cytometry. Genomic DNA templated the TCR beta VDJ and CDR3 profiling. TCRdb called the reads again in MiXCR, with one record for every CDR3 protein. The sample has about 250,000 distinct CDR3 sequences, 45% to 50% seen once; the top ten hold 7% to 10%. The sequenced material came from sorted CD4+, CD8+, or CD8+CD57+ T cells (not recorded which) from PBMCs. The receptors come from a human donor with aplastic anemia.

Written as DNA, the CDR3 is TGCAGTGCTAGAGTTCTAGCATTAGGGACAGATACGCAGTATTTT. Protein sequence: CSARVLALGTDTQYF. The rearrangement joins TRBV20-1 to TRBJ2-3; tentatively, D is TRBD2 (5 bases). CDR1 is DFQATT and CDR2 is SNEGSKA in the germline V gene (reference sequence). CDR3 length: 15 residues. Trimming stripped 1 base from V and 3 bases from J, with 14 bases between.

The DNA of the CDR3 is TGTGCCAGCAGCTTGTGGGGGCCTAATTCACCCCTCCACTTT. Translated: CASSLWGPNSPLHF. V and J are TRBV7-8 and TRBJ1-6; possibly TRBD1 for D (6 bases). The V and J ends lost 3 bases and 6 bases respectively, with 9 bases between them. CDR1 is SGHVS and CDR2 is FQNEAQ in the germline V gene. The CDR3 covers 14 residues.

As regards this clonotype: Germline is not matched at one junction end, which may reflect a read error. The chain couples TRBV7-2 to TRBJ2-7, with 11 positions matching TRBD2. The germline V gene encodes CDR1 SGHTA and CDR2 FQGNSA. This CDR3 comprises 15 residues. This CDR3 is CASSLDGTSGNEQYF. The CDR3 nucleotides are TGTGCCAGCAGTTTAGATGGGACTAGCGGCAATGAGCAGTACTTC.

V gene TRBV7-8 combines with J gene TRBJ1-2, with 11 nucleotides matching TRBD1. The CDR3 has 16 residues. Germline lookup yields CDR1 SGHVS and CDR2 FQNEAQ. Trimming at V came to 1 base and at J to 0 bases, leaving 1 base not matched to a gene. CDR3 sequence: CASSLGTGGANYGYTF. CDR3 sequence (DNA): TGTGCCAGCAGCTTAGGGACAGGGGGCGCTAACTATGGCTACACCTTC.

This rearrangement joins TRBV7-6 to TRBJ2-3; 11 nucleotides match TRBD2. This CDR3 has 16 residues. V lost 2 bases to trimming and J lost 1 base; unmatched junction nucleotides: 2. CDR1 SGHVS and CDR2 FNYEAQ come from the germline V gene. For the CDR3, the DNA is TGTGCCAGCAGCTTAAATAGCGGGGGGGGCACAGATACGCAGTATTTT. Encoded protein: CASSLNSGGGTDTQYF. Using reference TRBV7-6 and TRBJ2-3 for the parts outside the CDR3, the full variable domain is GAGVSQSPRYKVTKRGQDVALRCDPISGHVSLYWYRQALGQGPEFLTYFNYEAQQDKSGLPNDRFSAERPEGSISTLTIQRTEQRDSAMYRCASSLNSGGGTDTQYFGPGTRLTVL.

This chain joins TRBV7-6 and TRBJ2-7; TRBD2 matches at 12 bases. The V segment lost 2 bases and the J segment 3 bases; nucleotides outside the gene matches: 8. Germline lookup yields CDR1 SGHVS and CDR2 FNYEAQ. This CDR3 is 17 amino acids long. The CDR3 reads CASSLILAGGRYYEQYF. The CDR3 DNA follows: TGTGCCAGCAGCTTAATCCTAGCGGGGGGGCGATACTACGAGCAGTACTTC.

This clonotype counts as medium-sized. The chain is built from TRBV25-1 and TRBJ1-5; D might be TRBD1 (5 bases). V lost 3 bases and J lost 2, with 8 bases in between. The germline V gene encodes CDR1 MGHDK and CDR2 SYGVNS. This CDR3 is built from 14 residues. The DNA of the CDR3 is TGTGCCAGCAGTGATCAGGGCGGCAATCAGCCCCAGCATTTT. Its translation: CASSDQGGNQPQHF.

This rearrangement joins TRBV5-1 to TRBJ1-2; D may be TRBD1 (6 bases). The V gene's germline CDR1 is SGHRS and CDR2 YFSETQ. This CDR3 comprises 14 residues. The V gene lost 7 bases and the J gene lost 2 bases, with 15 bases spanning the gap. The DNA of the CDR3 is TGCGCCAGCTCCTTTACGGACAGAAACTATGGCTACACCTTC. Translated: CASSFTDRNYGYTF.

This clonotype was seen repeatedly, ten times or more. The CDR3 region is CSARDTGAEQYF. The CDR3 DNA follows: TGCAGTGCTAGAGATACAGGGGCGGAGCAGTACTTC. The chain joins TRBV20-1 to TRBJ2-7; 7 nucleotides align to TRBD1. J gave up 7 bases and V 0 bases, and 3 bases lay outside the gene matches. Germline loops: CDR1 DFQATT, CDR2 SNEGSKA (reference sequence). This CDR3 region has 12 residues.

This clonotype has at least ten counts. The chain carries TRBV20-1 and TRBJ2-1; no firm D call. The germline V gene encodes CDR1 DFQATT and CDR2 SNEGSKA (reference sequence). The length of the CDR3 is 16 residues. V was clipped by 6 bases and J by 0 bases, with 18 bases between them. CDR3 amino acids: CSAASMDAGSYNEQFF. In nucleotides, the CDR3 is TGCAGTGCGGCCTCCATGGACGCAGGCTCCTACAATGAGCAGTTCTTC.

The rearrangement uses TRBV7-6 and TRBJ1-2, with TRBD1 as a possible D gene (5 bases). Germline CDR1 and CDR2: SGHVS and FNYEAQ. The CDR3 loop spans 15 amino acids. V lost 1 base, J lost 4 bases, and 13 bases lay in between. This CDR3 reads CASSLGLRDGYGYTF. In nucleotides, the CDR3 is TGTGCCAGCAGCTTAGGCCTCAGGGATGGCTATGGCTACACCTTC.

V usage is TRBV10-3 and J usage is TRBJ1-1; 8 bases agree with TRBD1. The CDR3 extends over 13 amino acids. V gave up 4 bases and J gave up 7 bases; unmatched junction bases: 5. The germline V gene has CDR1 ENHRY and CDR2 SYGVKD. CDR3 DNA: TGTGCCATCAGTGCGGGACAGGATAATGAAGCTTTCTTT. Its translation: CAISAGQDNEAFF.

The chain is built from TRBV3-1 and TRBJ2-3; 8 bases align to TRBD2. Germline-derived CDR1 and CDR2 are LGHDT and YNNKEL (reference sequence). CDR3 length: 15 residues. Germline trimming cut 4 bases from V and 0 bases from J; bases unmatched to any gene: 3. For the CDR3, the DNA is TGTGCCAGCAGCCCAGAGCGGGGGAGCACAGATACGCAGTATTTT. As protein: CASSPERGSTDTQYF.

This chain links TRBV5-8 with TRBJ1-2; no firm D call. Trimming pared 4 bases from V and 2 bases from J, leaving 18 bases between. CDR1 and CDR2 from the germline V gene are SGHTS and YDEGEE. The CDR3 length is 16 residues. CDR3 sequence: CASSPYPEASNYGYTF. CDR3 DNA: TGTGCCAGCAGCCCCTACCCGGAGGCTTCAAACTATGGCTACACCTTC. Together with reference TRBV5-8 and TRBJ1-2, the CDR3 gives the full variable domain: EAGVTQSPTHLIKTRGQQATLRCSPISGHTSVYWYQQALGLGLQFLLWYDEGEERNRGNFPPRFSGRQFPNYSSELNVNALELEDSALYLCASSPYPEASNYGYTFGSGTRLTVV.

This clonotype was counted many times. The rearrangement joins TRBV9 to TRBJ1-1, with D perhaps matching TRBD1 (5 bases). The V gene's germline CDR1 is SGDLS and CDR2 YYNGEE. The CDR3 has 14 residues. Trimming took off 3 bases at V and 2 bases at J, with 11 bases between the two ends. CDR3 loop: CASSARDVNTEAFF. CDR3 DNA: TGTGCCAGCAGCGCCAGGGATGTTAACACTGAAGCTTTCTTT.

This clonotype was seen many times. This chain connects TRBV6-4 to TRBJ1-1; D possibly corresponds to TRBD1 (6 bases). CDR3 size: 15 residues. The V gene's germline CDR1 is MRHNA and CDR2 SNTAGT. Between the trimmed V and J ends, which lost 0 bases and 10 bases, there was a span of 18 bases. The CDR3 is CASSDSTGGGGSAFF. The CDR3 region has the DNA TGTGCCAGCAGTGACTCGACCGGGGGCGGTGGATCAGCTTTCTTT.

V gene TRBV10-3 combines with J gene TRBJ1-1; D is uncertain. V lost 7 bases and J 1 base, leaving 13 bases between the germline ends. The CDR3 is 14 residues long. Germline V lookup: CDR1 ENHRY, CDR2 SYGVKD. The CDR3 coding sequence is TGTGCCATCACTTCGCGGGCGGAGAACACTGAAGCTTTCTTT. Protein product: CAITSRAENTEAFF.

This clonotype showed up many times. The rearrangement joins TRBV4-1 to TRBJ2-7; tentatively, D is TRBD1 or TRBD2 (5 bases each). The CDR3 has 15 residues. Trimming pared 0 bases from V and 3 bases from J, leaving 12 bases between. CDR1 and CDR2 (germline): MGHRA, YSYEKL. DNA of the CDR3: TGCGCCAGCAGCCAAGATTCCGGGACGTACTACGAGCAGTACTTC. Translating it yields CASSQDSGTYYEQYF.

The rearrangement joins TRBV6-5 to TRBJ1-5; TRBD1 is a possible D gene (5 bases). Germline CDR1 reads MNHEY; CDR2 reads SVGAGI. The CDR3 extends over 14 amino acids. The germline V and J ends were trimmed by 4 bases and 7 bases, with 14 bases remaining between them. The DNA of the CDR3 is TGTGCCAGCAGTTGCTCTTCAGGGTACCAGCCCCAGCATTTT. It translates to CASSCSSGYQPQHF.

This clonotype was counted at least ten times. This sequence joins TRBV5-1 and TRBJ2-3; TRBD2 is a possible D gene (5 bases). Trimming left V 4 bases short and J 2 bases short, with 8 bases between. The CDR3 consists of 13 residues. CDR1 is SGHRS and CDR2 is YFSETQ in the germline V gene. In DNA form, the CDR3 reads TGCGCCAGCAGCGAGGGAGACACAGATACGCAGTATTTT. Protein sequence: CASSEGDTDTQYF.

This clonotype was picked up a small number of times. This rearrangement joins TRBV19 to TRBJ1-6; D perhaps matches TRBD1 (6 bases). The length of the CDR3 is 14 residues. CDR1 and CDR2 from the germline V gene are LNHDA and SQIVND (reference sequence). Trimming shortened V by 11 bases and J by 7 bases, and 18 bases separated the two germline ends. The CDR3 region is CAVGTTGTNSPLHF. The CDR3 DNA sequence: TGTGCCGTTGGGACGACAGGCACCAATTCACCCCTCCACTTT.

By its share, this clonotype is medium-sized. The chain couples TRBV7-9 to TRBJ2-7, with a tentative D call TRBD1 (6 bases). CDR3 length: 13 residues. Germline CDR1 reads SEHNR; CDR2 reads FQNEAQ (reference sequence). V lost 5 bases, J lost 0 bases, and 8 bases lay in between. DNA for the CDR3: TGTGCCAGCAGCCCGGGACACTCCTACGAGCAGTACTTC. Protein: CASSPGHSYEQYF.

In nucleotides, the CDR3 is TGTGCCAGCAGGGTCGTAAGTGCTGAAGCTTTCTTT. Translated, it gives CASRVVSAEAFF. The chain employs TRBV7-9 and TRBJ1-1, with D uncertain. The V end lost 6 bases, the J end lost 6 bases, and 11 bases lay between the germline ends. The CDR3 is 12 residues long. Per germline, CDR1 SEHNR and CDR2 FQNEAQ (reference sequence).